A single sample is the source of the 24 T cell receptor beta chains below, sequenced in a study of T cells in Graves' hyperthyroidism and ophthalmopathy. Researchers amplified the TCR beta CDR3 regions from RNA transcripts. The study used the HTBI primer set for a first-round RT-PCR of the TCR CDR3. One entry per CDR3 protein results from TCRdb running MiXCR on the multiplex PCR reads. The sample holds roughly 380,000 distinct CDR3 sequences, 11% to 15% seen once. The sequenced sample was blood. These receptors were taken from a woman aged 55-70 years with Graves' hyperthyroidism.

This clonotype was counted ten times or more. The chain carries TRBV2 and TRBJ2-3; TRBD2 is a possible D gene (6 bases). From germline, CDR1 is SNHLY and CDR2 FYNNEI. With 2 bases removed from V and 2 bases from J, the gap between germline ends came to 8 bases. The CDR3 runs 14 residues. The CDR3 sequence is CASSESSVTDTQYF. The CDR3 coding sequence is TGTGCCAGCAGTGAATCTAGCGTCACAGATACGCAGTATTTT.

This clonotype appeared many times. This sequence joins TRBV9 and TRBJ1-4, with a possible D match to TRBD1 (5 bases). Germline V gives CDR1 SGDLS, CDR2 YYNGEE. Between the trimmed V and J ends, which lost 3 bases and 8 bases, there was a span of 17 bases. This CDR3 region has 15 residues. CDR3 sequence: CASSAGGGKGEKLFF. For the CDR3, the DNA is TGTGCCAGCAGCGCCGGTGGGGGAAAGGGGGAAAAACTGTTTTTT.

Many counts were recorded for this clonotype. The chain has TRBV11-3 and TRBJ2-1, with D unresolved. The CDR3 has 17 amino acids. V gave up 5 bases and J gave up 2 bases, with 19 bases separating them. The germline gives CDR1 SGHNT, CDR2 YENEEA. This chain's CDR3 is CASSQDAGRRAYNEQFF. The CDR3 DNA follows: TGTGCCAGCAGCCAAGACGCCGGTAGAAGGGCCTACAATGAGCAGTTCTTC.

CDR3 nucleotide sequence: TGCGCCAGCAGCTTGGGTCTAGGAAGAGATGAGCAGTTCTTC. As protein: CASSLGLGRDEQFF. This chain uses TRBV5-1 with TRBJ2-1; D ambiguous. Germline V gives CDR1 SGHRS, CDR2 YFSETQ. CDR3 length: 14 residues. The V gene lost 0 bases and the J gene lost 8 bases, with 12 bases spanning the gap.

Ten or more counts support this clonotype. J is TRBJ1-3 and V is TRBV12-3 or TRBV12-4; TRBD1 aligns across 7 bases. The CDR3 sequence is 19 residues long. The J segment lost 0 bases and the V segment lost 4 bases, leaving 15 bases of the junction unmatched. CDR3 in amino acids: CASSSPRTGLWISGNTIYF. The CDR3 DNA follows: TGTGCCAGCAGTTCGCCGAGGACAGGACTCTGGATCTCTGGAAACACCATATATTTT.

This clonotype was counted many times. The gene calls are TRBV15 and TRBJ2-5; tentatively, D is TRBD1 or TRBD2 (5 bases each). Looked up from germline, CDR1 is LNHNV and CDR2 is YYDKDF (reference sequence). V lost 5 bases and J 3 bases, leaving 10 bases between the germline ends. The CDR3 runs 13 residues. For the CDR3, the DNA is TGTGCCACCAGCCGGGGCCGCGAAGAGACCCAGTACTTC. Translation: CATSRGREETQYF.

This clonotype was seen at least ten times. The gene calls are TRBV18 and TRBJ2-1; possible D gene TRBD2, 6 bases. Trimming left V 0 bases short and J 6 bases short, with 12 bases between. The length of the CDR3 is 15 residues. The germline CDR1 and CDR2 sequences are KGHSH and LQKENI. The CDR3 protein is CASSPPSPGSNEQFF. Here the CDR3 DNA reads TGTGCCAGCTCACCACCTTCACCCGGGAGCAATGAGCAGTTCTTC. The variable domain in full, with the rest retrieved from reference TRBV18 and TRBJ2-1, is NAGVMQNPRHLVRRRGQEARLRCSPMKGHSHVYWYRQLPEEGLKFMVYLQKENIIDESGMPKERFSAEFPKEGPSILRIQQVVRGDSAAYFCASSPPSPGSNEQFFGPGTRLTVL.

This clonotype was observed many times. The gene calls are TRBV13 and TRBJ2-7; D is unresolved. V was trimmed by 0 bases and J by 2 bases, leaving 8 bases between them. There are 14 residues in the CDR3. CDR1 and CDR2 from the germline V gene are PRHDT and FYEKMQ (reference sequence). This chain's CDR3 is CASSLGRQPYEQYF. The CDR3 nucleotides are TGTGCCAGCAGCTTAGGTCGCCAGCCCTACGAGCAGTACTTC.

This chain links TRBV5-1 with TRBJ2-1, with a weak D call TRBD2 (5 bases). The CDR3 runs to 15 residues. The germline V gene has CDR1 SGHRS and CDR2 YFSETQ. V gave up 3 bases and J gave up 9 bases, with 19 bases separating them. As DNA, the CDR3 is TGCGCCAGCAGCTCTGGACTTTCCCCCTGGGGTGAGCAGTTCTTC. This translates into CASSSGLSPWGEQFF.

This clonotype occurred once. A single base separates this from a much larger clone, so it may be a read error. The gene calls are TRBV3-1 and TRBJ2-2; maybe TRBD2 (7 bases). CDR1 and CDR2 from the germline V gene are LGHDT and YNNKEL (reference sequence). This CDR3 is built from 14 residues. V was cut by 5 bases and J by 5 bases, with 12 bases left in between. This CDR3 is CASSRGGVTGELFF. The CDR3 DNA reads TGTGCCAGCAGCAGAGGGGGGGTGACCGGGGAGCTGTTTTTT.

The V and J genes are TRBV15 and TRBJ2-7, with D possibly matching TRBD1 (7 bases). Germline V CDR1 and CDR2: LNHNV, YYDKDF (reference sequence). The CDR3 is 17 amino acids. The V and J ends lost 1 base and 2 bases respectively, with 18 bases between them. This CDR3 reads CATSRARGRGVPYEQYF. CDR3 bases: TGTGCCACCAGCAGAGCACGTGGCAGGGGGGTCCCCTACGAGCAGTACTTC.

This clonotype occurred many times. CDR3 region: CASSMLAGGIDTQYF. For the CDR3, the DNA is TGTGCCAGTAGTATGCTAGCGGGAGGGATAGATACGCAGTATTTT. The chain couples TRBV19 to TRBJ2-3; 12 bases match TRBD2. Trimming at V came to 3 bases and at J to 5 bases, leaving 3 bases not matched to a gene. Looked up from germline, CDR1 is LNHDA and CDR2 is SQIVND (reference sequence). The CDR3 covers 15 residues.

Many counts were recorded for this clonotype. The gene calls are TRBV12-3 or TRBV12-4 and TRBJ1-2; TRBD1 matches at 7 bases. This CDR3 has 16 residues. V was clipped by 0 bases and J by 8 bases; unmatched bases: 12. The CDR3 loop is CASSLAPTGSPWGYTF. Here the CDR3 DNA reads TGTGCCAGCAGTTTAGCGCCGACAGGGTCCCCTTGGGGCTACACCTTC.

This clonotype was seen a few times. This chain links TRBV19 with TRBJ1-2; D is ambiguous. V was shortened by 3 bases and J by 2 bases, with 7 bases between the two germline ends. Germline V CDR1 and CDR2: LNHDA, SQIVND (reference sequence). There are 13 residues in the CDR3. CDR3 in DNA: TGTGCCAGTAGTATTCTACTAAACTATGGCTACACCTTC. This gives the protein CASSILLNYGYTF. The full variable domain, its missing parts supplied by reference TRBV19 and TRBJ1-2, is DGGITQSPKYLFRKEGQNVTLSCEQNLNHDAMYWYRQDPGQGLRLIYYSQIVNDFQKGDIAEGYSVSREKKESFPLTVTSAQKNPTAFYLCASSILLNYGYTFGSGTRLTVV.

In its sample, this clonotype was seen many times. The gene calls are TRBV5-1 and TRBJ2-3; 9 bases are a match to TRBD2. Germline V gene data show CDR1 as SGHRS and CDR2 as YFSETQ. Trimming removed 4 bases from V and 2 bases from J; junction bases left unmatched: 11. The CDR3 runs 17 residues. The CDR3 protein is CASSRVGREGPTDTQYF. CDR3 sequence (DNA): TGCGCCAGCAGCCGAGTCGGGCGGGAGGGTCCCACAGATACGCAGTATTTT.

At least ten counts were recorded for this clonotype. J is TRBJ2-2 and V is TRBV2; 9 nucleotides align to TRBD2. There are 16 residues in the CDR3. V shed 6 bases and J 0 bases; nucleotides not matched to a gene: 5. Germline assignment: CDR1 SNHLY and CDR2 FYNNEI. This chain's CDR3 is CASSGLARANTGELFF. CDR3 DNA: TGTGCCAGCAGCGGACTAGCGCGTGCGAACACCGGGGAGCTGTTTTTT.

This clonotype came up many times. J is TRBJ2-1 and V is TRBV5-1; the match to TRBD2 covers 8 bases. The germline V gene has CDR1 SGHRS and CDR2 YFSETQ. The CDR3 is 16 amino acids. V dropped 4 bases and J dropped 5; count of bases not matched to a gene: 11. CDR3 in DNA: TGCGCCAGCAGCCCCCCAGCGGGAGAACCTAACAATGAGCAGTTCTTC. Translation gives CASSPPAGEPNNEQFF.

This clonotype was counted only a few times. The J gene is TRBJ2-5, the V gene TRBV5-1; tentatively, D is TRBD2 (6 bases). Germline V gives CDR1 SGHRS, CDR2 YFSETQ. The CDR3 has 14 residues. Trimming took 6 bases from V and 5 from J, leaving 17 bases between them. Here the CDR3 reads CASMEGGVAETQYF. CDR3 sequence (DNA): TGCGCCAGCATGGAGGGTGGGGTTGCGGAGACCCAGTACTTC.

The CDR3 DNA reads as TGTGCCATCAGTGAGGGACGGCGGATCGGCGGGGAGCTGTTTTTT. It translates to CAISEGRRIGGELFF. The chain joins TRBV10-3 to TRBJ2-2; D remains unclear. V was cut by 2 bases and J by 7 bases, with 14 bases left in between. This CDR3 is 15 amino acids long. Germline assignment: CDR1 ENHRY and CDR2 SYGVKD.

The chain carries TRBV10-1 and TRBJ2-3, with 7 bases that match TRBD1. Germline values: CDR1 WNHNN, CDR2 SYGVQD (reference sequence). The CDR3 spans 12 residues. The J segment lost 6 bases and the V segment lost 8 bases, leaving 5 bases of the junction unmatched. CDR3 nucleotide sequence: TGCGCCAGCGGCCAGGGGGATGATACGCAGTATTTT. Its protein is CASGQGDDTQYF.

The V gene is TRBV7-9, the J gene TRBJ2-3; 10 bases are shared with TRBD2. J lost 4 bases, V lost 6 bases, and 7 bases had no gene match. The CDR3 length is 15 residues. The germline CDR1 and CDR2 sequences are SEHNR and FQNEAQ (reference sequence). CDR3 coding DNA: TGTGCCAGCAGTATTAGCGGGGGGACACCAGATACGCAGTATTTT. Amino acid sequence: CASSISGGTPDTQYF.

With regard to this clonotype: At one boundary the junction diverges from the germline segment, which might be a read error. The J gene is TRBJ2-1, the V gene TRBV9, with D maybe TRBD2 (6 bases). Germline V lookup: CDR1 SGDLS, CDR2 YYNGEE. There are 16 residues in the CDR3. CDR3 sequence reads: CASSPRGDTSNNEQFF. As DNA, the CDR3 is TGTGCCAGCAGCCCGCGGGGCGACACCTCCAACAATGAGCAGTTCTTC.

This clonotype appeared many times. In DNA form, the CDR3 reads TGTGCCAGCAGTGAAGTGCCAGAGGGGGGTACGCAGTATTTT. This translates into CASSEVPEGGTQYF. The chain links TRBV2 to TRBJ2-3; D possibly uses TRBD1 or TRBD2 (6 bases each). The CDR3 consists of 14 residues. Germline-derived CDR1 and CDR2 are SNHLY and FYNNEI. V lost 1 base to trimming and J lost 8 bases, with 13 bases between them.

This clonotype was seen ten or more times. The chain carries TRBV30 and TRBJ2-5; TRBD2 is a possible D gene (6 bases). CDR1 is GTSNPN, CDR2 SVGIG, per germline (reference sequence). The CDR3 spans 13 residues. The ends were cut back, 2 bases at V and 2 bases at J, with 9 bases in the middle. The CDR3 loop is CAWSNGGQETQYF. The CDR3, as DNA: TGTGCCTGGAGTAATGGAGGGCAAGAGACCCAGTACTTC. The complete variable domain, with remaining parts taken from reference TRBV30 and TRBJ2-5, reads SQTIHQWPATLVQPVGSPLSLECTVEGTSNPNLYWYRQAAGRGLQLLFYSVGIGQISSEVPQNLSASRPQDRQFILSSKKLLLSDSGFYLCAWSNGGQETQYFGPGTRLLVL.